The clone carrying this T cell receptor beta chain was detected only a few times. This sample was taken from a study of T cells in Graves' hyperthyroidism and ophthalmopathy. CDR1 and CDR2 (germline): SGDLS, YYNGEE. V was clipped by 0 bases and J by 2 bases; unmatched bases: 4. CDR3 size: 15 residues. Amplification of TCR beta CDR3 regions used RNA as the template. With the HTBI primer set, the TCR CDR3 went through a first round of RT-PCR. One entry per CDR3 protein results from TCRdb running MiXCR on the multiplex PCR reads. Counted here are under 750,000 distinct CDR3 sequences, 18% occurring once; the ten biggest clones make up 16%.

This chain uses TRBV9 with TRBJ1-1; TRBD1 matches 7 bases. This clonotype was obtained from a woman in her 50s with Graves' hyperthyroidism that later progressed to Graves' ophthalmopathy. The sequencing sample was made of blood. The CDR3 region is CASSVEGGINTEAFF. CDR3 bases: TGTGCCAGCAGCGTAGAAGGGGGCATAAACACTGAAGCTTTCTTT.